The rows below give T cell receptor beta chains drawn from one sample of a study of Tregs in tolerant kidney transplant recipients. Clones were read by immunoSEQ multiplex PCR, and TCRdb kept only the in-frame ones, dropping some. The sample holds about 240,000 clones, 80% to 85% seen once. Sample: CD4+ T cells from blood. These receptors originate from a human donor in good health. Both conserved end residues are part of each CDR3. A D gene is named only where the DNA matches it firmly. Not every row has a clone size; where given, it reads once, few, many or a size class.

cdr3_nt cdr3_aa v_call d_call clone_size j_call
TGTGCCAGTAGTTTAAGGACAGGGCGACAGCCCCAGCATTTT CASSLRTGRQPQHF TRBV19 TRBD1 . TRBJ1-5
TGTGCCAGCAGCTTAGGAATGGGACAGTTCCTCTATGGAGGCTACACCTTC CASSLGMGQFLYGGYTF TRBV11-2 TRBD1 once TRBJ1-2
TGTGCCAGCAGCCCTTGGGACAGGAACACTGAAGCTTTCTTT CASSPWDRNTEAFF TRBV14 TRBD1 . TRBJ1-1
TGTGCCAGCGGGGCCGGGCTCAACTCCTACAATGAGCAGTTCTTC CASGAGLNSYNEQFF TRBV9 . . TRBJ2-1
TGTGCCAGCAGCCCCGGGAGATACAATGAGCAGTTCTTC CASSPGRYNEQFF TRBV7-3 . . TRBJ2-1
TGTGCTAGTCTATCCTGGAGCTCTGGAAACACCATATATTTT CASLSWSSGNTIYF TRBV12-5 . . TRBJ1-3
TGTGCCAGCAGCTTATCATCGGCGGATCCCGAGCAGTACTTC CASSLSSADPEQYF TRBV7-9 . . TRBJ2-7
TGTGCCAGCAGCCCCCAGGGCATTTCAACCTACGAGCAGTACTTC CASSPQGISTYEQYF TRBV7-2 . . TRBJ2-7
TGTGCCAGCAGCTTAGATAGGAGCTCTGGAAACACCATATATTTT CASSLDRSSGNTIYF TRBV7-6 . . TRBJ1-3
TGTGCCAGCAGCTTAGCCGGGGGGGGCGGCAATCAGCCCCAGCATTTT CASSLAGGGGNQPQHF TRBV7-8 . . TRBJ1-5
TGTGCCAGCACCAGGGACAGCCAGGAAAATCAGCCCCAGCATTTT CASTRDSQENQPQHF TRBV6-6 TRBD1 . TRBJ1-5
TGTGCCAGTAGTATAGTCGTGGCCAACACCGGGGAGCTGTTTTTT CASSIVVANTGELFF TRBV19 . . TRBJ2-2
TGTGCCACCAGCAGAGAAGAGTCCGTGCTGAGCGCAGGCGAGCAGTACTTC CATSREESVLSAGEQYF TRBV15 . once TRBJ2-7
TGTGCCAGCAGTTACTCGAACAGGGGCCAAGGGGAGCAGTACTTC CASSYSNRGQGEQYF TRBV6-5 TRBD1 . TRBJ2-7
TGTGCCAGCTCACCAAAGACAGGGGGCAGCTCTGGAAACACCATATATTTT CASSPKTGGSSGNTIYF TRBV18 TRBD1 . TRBJ1-3
TGTGCCTGGAGGGTAGGGGGAAATCAGCCCCAGCATTTT CAWRVGGNQPQHF TRBV30 . . TRBJ1-5
TGCGCCAGCAGCTTGTTGGGAGAGGGTTTGAACACTGAAGCTTTCTTT CASSLLGEGLNTEAFF TRBV5-1 . . TRBJ1-1
TGTGCCAGTAGTATATCGAGGGGGTACACAGATACGCAGTATTTT CASSISRGYTDTQYF TRBV19 . . TRBJ2-3
TGTGCCAGCAGCTCGTGGGGCAGGCTGAACACTGAAGCTTTCTTT CASSSWGRLNTEAFF TRBV7-9 . few TRBJ1-1
TGTGCCACCAGCAGAGCCGTGAGCAGGGAAGCTTTCTTT CATSRAVSREAFF TRBV15 . . TRBJ1-1
TGTGCCAGCAGCGACGACAGAAGCTCTGGAAACACCATATATTTT CASSDDRSSGNTIYF TRBV9 . . TRBJ1-3
TGCGCCAGCAGCCCTCAGGGTGTTGTGGGTCAGCCCCAGCATTTT CASSPQGVVGQPQHF TRBV5-1 . . TRBJ1-5
TGTGCCAGCAGCGTAGAGCTAGCCCTCAATGAGCAGTTCTTC CASSVELALNEQFF TRBV9 . . TRBJ2-1
TGCGCCAGCAGTGAAGACGGGTTCGGACTAGCGGGGGGCTACAATGAGCAGTTCTTC CASSEDGFGLAGGYNEQFF TRBV10-1 TRBD2 . TRBJ2-1
TGCGCCAGCAGCCAAGTGCGACTAGCGGGAGAGGGGGAGACCCAGTACTTC CASSQVRLAGEGETQYF TRBV4-1 TRBD2 . TRBJ2-5
TGTGCCAGCAGCATTATCCTAATGCCGGGACTAGCTTCGTCAGAGACCCAGTACTTC CASSIILMPGLASSETQYF TRBV11-2 TRBD2 . TRBJ2-5
TGTGCCAGCAGCTTAATAGTCTTGAACACTGAAGCTTTCTTT CASSLIVLNTEAFF TRBV7-2 . . TRBJ1-1
TGTGCCAGCAGTGCATCCGGGACAGGGAAAAACATTCAGTACTTC CASSASGTGKNIQYF TRBV6-1 TRBD1 . TRBJ2-4